The text below deals with one T cell receptor (beta chain). This specimen comes from a study of blood T cell repertoires in COVID-19. In the study overall: Specimens from acute and convalescent COVID-19 originated in the United States, Italy and Spain. T cells, B-cell-depleted T cells, or PBMCs provided the cDNA or gDNA that served as material.

The CDR3 has 15 amino acids. The germline V and J ends were trimmed by 5 bases and 4 bases, with 16 bases remaining between them. CDR1 and CDR2 from the germline V gene are KGHDR and SFDVKD. Authors' data handling: Scientists estimated how many nucleated cells there were by amplifying reference gene primers. Using immunoSEQ multiplex PCR, the repertoire was profiled, and TCRdb retains in-frame clones only, with some absent. V and J calls and clone size are as listed in that table; D and trimming were resolved from the DNA. The sample yields more than 15,000 clones, roughly 87% seen once. The receptor comes from a human donor in a cohort sampled during active COVID-19. The donor label of this sample is uncertain. The rearrangement joins TRBV24-1 to TRBJ2-5; D is perhaps TRBD1 (6 bases). Sequences were obtained from peripheral blood. DNA for the CDR3: TGTGCCACCAGTGCCCCGACAGGTGGGGGAGAGACCCAGTACTTC. Translated, it gives CATSAPTGGGETQYF.